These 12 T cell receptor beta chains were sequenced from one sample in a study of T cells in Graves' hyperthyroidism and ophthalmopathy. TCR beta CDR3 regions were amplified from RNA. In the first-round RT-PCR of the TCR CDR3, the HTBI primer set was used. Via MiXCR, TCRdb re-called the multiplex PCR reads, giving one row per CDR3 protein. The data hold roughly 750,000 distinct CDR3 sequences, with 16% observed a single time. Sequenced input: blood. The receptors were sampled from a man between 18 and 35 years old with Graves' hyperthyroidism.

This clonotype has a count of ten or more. This CDR3 reads CASSLSPSGNIDTQYF. The CDR3 coding sequence is TGTGCCAGCAGCTTATCGCCTAGCGGGAATATAGATACGCAGTATTTT. The J gene is TRBJ2-3, the V gene TRBV7-2, with 9 bases matching TRBD2. Losses at the gene ends were 2 bases for V and 5 bases for J; bases not matched to a gene: 8. The germline CDR1 and CDR2 sequences are SGHTA and FQGNSA. This CDR3 has 16 residues. The entire variable domain, with the rest obtained from reference TRBV7-2 and TRBJ2-3, is as follows: GAGVSQSPSNKVTEKGKDVELRCDPISGHTALYWYRQSLGQGLEFLIYFQGNSAPDKSGLPSDRFSAERTGGSVSTLTIQRTQQEDSAVYLCASSLSPSGNIDTQYFGPGTRLTVL.

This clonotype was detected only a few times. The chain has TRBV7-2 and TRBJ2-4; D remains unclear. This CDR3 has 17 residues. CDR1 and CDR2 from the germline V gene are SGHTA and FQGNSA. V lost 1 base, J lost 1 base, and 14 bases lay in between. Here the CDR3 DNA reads TGTGCCAGCAGCTTAGGGCAGGAACTACGGGCCAAAAACATTCAGTACTTC. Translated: CASSLGQELRAKNIQYF.

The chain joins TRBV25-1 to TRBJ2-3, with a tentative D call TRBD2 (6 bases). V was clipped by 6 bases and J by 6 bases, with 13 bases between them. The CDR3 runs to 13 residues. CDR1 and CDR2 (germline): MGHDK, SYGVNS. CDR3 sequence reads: CASSRGTVDTQYF. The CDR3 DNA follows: TGTGCCAGCAGCCGGGGGACGGTGGATACGCAGTATTTT.

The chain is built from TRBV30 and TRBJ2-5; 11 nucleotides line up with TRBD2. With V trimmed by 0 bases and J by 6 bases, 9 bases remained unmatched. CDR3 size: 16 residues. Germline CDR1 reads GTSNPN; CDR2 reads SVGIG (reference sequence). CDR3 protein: CAWSVATSGSRKTQYF. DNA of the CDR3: TGTGCCTGGAGTGTGGCTACTAGCGGGAGTCGAAAGACCCAGTACTTC. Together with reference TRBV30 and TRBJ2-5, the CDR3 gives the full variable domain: SQTIHQWPATLVQPVGSPLSLECTVEGTSNPNLYWYRQAAGRGLQLLFYSVGIGQISSEVPQNLSASRPQDRQFILSSKKLLLSDSGFYLCAWSVATSGSRKTQYFGPGTRLLVL.

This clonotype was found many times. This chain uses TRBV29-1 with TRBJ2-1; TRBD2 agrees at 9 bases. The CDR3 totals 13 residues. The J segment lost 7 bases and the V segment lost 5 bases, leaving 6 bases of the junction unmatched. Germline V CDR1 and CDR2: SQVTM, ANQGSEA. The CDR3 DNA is TGCAGCGTTAGAGCGGGAGGCACGAATGAGCAGTTCTTC. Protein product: CSVRAGGTNEQFF.

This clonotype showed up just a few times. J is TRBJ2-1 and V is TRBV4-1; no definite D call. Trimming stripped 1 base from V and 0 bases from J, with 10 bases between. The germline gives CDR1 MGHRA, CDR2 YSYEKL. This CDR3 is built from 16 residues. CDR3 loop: CASSQAPSSSYNEQFF. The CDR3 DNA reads TGCGCCAGCAGCCAAGCTCCATCGAGCTCCTACAATGAGCAGTTCTTC.

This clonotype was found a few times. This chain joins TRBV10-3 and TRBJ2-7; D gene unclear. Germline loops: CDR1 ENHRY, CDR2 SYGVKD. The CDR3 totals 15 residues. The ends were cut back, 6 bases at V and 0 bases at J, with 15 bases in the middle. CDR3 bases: TGTGCCATCAGGGACGACGACCCGAGCTCCTACGAGCAGTACTTC. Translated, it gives CAIRDDDPSSYEQYF.

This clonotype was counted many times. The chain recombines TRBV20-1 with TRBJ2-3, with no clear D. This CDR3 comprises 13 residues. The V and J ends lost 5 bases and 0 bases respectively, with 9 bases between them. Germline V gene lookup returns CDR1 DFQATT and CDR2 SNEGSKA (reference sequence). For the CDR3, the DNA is TGCAGTGCTGGTGCTATTAGCACAGATACGCAGTATTTT. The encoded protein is CSAGAISTDTQYF.

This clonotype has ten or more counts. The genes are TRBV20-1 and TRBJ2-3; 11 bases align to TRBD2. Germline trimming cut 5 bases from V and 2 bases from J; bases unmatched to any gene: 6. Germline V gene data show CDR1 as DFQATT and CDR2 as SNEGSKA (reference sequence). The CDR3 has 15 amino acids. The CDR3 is CSAPHSGRATDTQYF. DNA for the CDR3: TGCAGTGCTCCCCATAGCGGGAGGGCCACAGATACGCAGTATTTT.

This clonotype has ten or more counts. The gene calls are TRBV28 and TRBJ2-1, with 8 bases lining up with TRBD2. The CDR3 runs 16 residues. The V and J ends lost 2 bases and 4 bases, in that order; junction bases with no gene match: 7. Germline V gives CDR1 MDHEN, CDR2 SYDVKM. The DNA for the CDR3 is TGTGCCAGCAGTTTAGGGGCACTAGCGGAGTACAATGAGCAGTTCTTC. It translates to CASSLGALAEYNEQFF.

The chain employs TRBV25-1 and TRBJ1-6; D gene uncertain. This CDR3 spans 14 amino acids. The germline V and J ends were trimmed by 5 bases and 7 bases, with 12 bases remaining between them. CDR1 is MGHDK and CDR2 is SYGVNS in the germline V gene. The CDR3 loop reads CASSWSGGNSPLHF. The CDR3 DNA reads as TGTGCCAGCAGTTGGTCGGGAGGGAATTCACCCCTCCACTTT.

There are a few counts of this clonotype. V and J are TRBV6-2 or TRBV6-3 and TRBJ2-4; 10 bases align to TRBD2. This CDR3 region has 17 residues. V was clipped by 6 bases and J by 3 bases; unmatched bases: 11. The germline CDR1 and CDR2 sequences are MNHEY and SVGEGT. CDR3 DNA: TGTGCCAGCAGCCCTAGCGGGAGTCCCGCCGGCAAAAACATTCAGTACTTC. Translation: CASSPSGSPAGKNIQYF.